This TCR beta chain was recovered during a study of shared T cell receptors in the human thymus. Here immunoSEQ multiplex PCR was the method, and the copy in TCRdb shows in-frame clones only, minus some. The sample shows more than 550,000 clones, around 85% of them seen only once. The germline V gene has CDR1 SNHLY and CDR2 FYNNEI. CDR3 length: 13 amino acids. V trimming: 4 bases; J trimming: 4 bases; junction bases outside the gene matches: 3. This clone was seen just once. The same specimen was also included in a second study, on human thymus T cells. That source notes: Infants, healthy and Finnish, who were having corrective surgery for congenital heart defects served as donors. The study used thymus tissue resected during corrective heart surgery. V and J gene usage appeared biased in thymic and blood repertoires. Highly overlapping thymic repertoires among unrelated individuals were reported in related research.

Sequencing used thymocytes. The genes are TRBV2 and TRBJ1-2; 7 nucleotides line up with TRBD1. The receptor's source is a girl under three years old with a congenital heart defect. The CDR3 region is CASSVTGPYGYTF. The DNA of the CDR3 is TGTGCCAGCAGTGTGACAGGGCCCTATGGCTACACCTTC.